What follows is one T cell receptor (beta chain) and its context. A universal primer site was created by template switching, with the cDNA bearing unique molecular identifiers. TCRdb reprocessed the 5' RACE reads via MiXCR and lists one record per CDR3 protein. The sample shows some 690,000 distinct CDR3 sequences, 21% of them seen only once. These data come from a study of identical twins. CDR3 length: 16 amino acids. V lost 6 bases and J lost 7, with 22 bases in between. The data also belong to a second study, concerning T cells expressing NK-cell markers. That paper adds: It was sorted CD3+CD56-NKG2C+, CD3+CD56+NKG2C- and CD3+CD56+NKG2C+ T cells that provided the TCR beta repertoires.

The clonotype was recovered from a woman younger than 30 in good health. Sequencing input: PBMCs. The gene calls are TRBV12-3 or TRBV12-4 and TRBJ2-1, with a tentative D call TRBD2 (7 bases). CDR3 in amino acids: CASSFRTGGALNEQFF. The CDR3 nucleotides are TGTGCCAGCAGCTTCCGGACTGGGGGGGCCTTGAATGAGCAGTTCTTC.